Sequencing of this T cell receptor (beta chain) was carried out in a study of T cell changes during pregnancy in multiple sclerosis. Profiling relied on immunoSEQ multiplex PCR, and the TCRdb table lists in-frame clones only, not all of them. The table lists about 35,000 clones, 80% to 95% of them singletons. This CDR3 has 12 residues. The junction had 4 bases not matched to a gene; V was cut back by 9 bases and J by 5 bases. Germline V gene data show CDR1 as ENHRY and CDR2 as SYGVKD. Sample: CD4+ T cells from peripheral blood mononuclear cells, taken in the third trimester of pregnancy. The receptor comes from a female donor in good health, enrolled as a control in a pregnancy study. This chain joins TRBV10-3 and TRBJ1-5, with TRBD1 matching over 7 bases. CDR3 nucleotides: TGTGCCATTGGGGACAGCTATCAGCCCCAGCATTTT. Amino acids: CAIGDSYQPQHF.